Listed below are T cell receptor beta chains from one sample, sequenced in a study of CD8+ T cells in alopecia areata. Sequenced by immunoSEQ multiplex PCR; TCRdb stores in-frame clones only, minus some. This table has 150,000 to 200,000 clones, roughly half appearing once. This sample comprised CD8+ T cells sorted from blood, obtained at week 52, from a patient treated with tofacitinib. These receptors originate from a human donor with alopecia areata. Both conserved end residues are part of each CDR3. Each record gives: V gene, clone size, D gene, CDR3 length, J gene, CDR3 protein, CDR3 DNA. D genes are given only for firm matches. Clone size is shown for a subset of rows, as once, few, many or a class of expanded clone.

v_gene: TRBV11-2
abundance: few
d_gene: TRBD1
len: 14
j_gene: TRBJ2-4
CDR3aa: CASSLGTGADIQYF
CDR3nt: TGTGCCAGCAGCTTAGGGACAGGGGCGGACATTCAGTACTTC

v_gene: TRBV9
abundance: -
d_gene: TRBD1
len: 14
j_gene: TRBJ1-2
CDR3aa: CASTRGGSDYGYTF
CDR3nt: TGTGCCAGCACCCGAGGGGGCTCAGACTATGGCTACACCTTC

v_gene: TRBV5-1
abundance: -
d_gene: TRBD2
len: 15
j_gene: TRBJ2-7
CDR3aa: CASSLVVAGTYEQYF
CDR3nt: TGCGCCAGCAGCTTGGTGGTAGCGGGGACCTACGAGCAGTACTTC

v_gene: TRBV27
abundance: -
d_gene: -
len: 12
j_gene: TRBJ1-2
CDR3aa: CASTGENGGYTF
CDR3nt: TGTGCCAGCACGGGAGAGAATGGTGGCTACACCTTC

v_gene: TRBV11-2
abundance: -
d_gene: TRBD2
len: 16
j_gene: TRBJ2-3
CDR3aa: CASSKQAGSSTDTQYF
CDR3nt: TGTGCCAGCAGCAAGCAAGCGGGGAGTAGCACAGATACGCAGTATTTT

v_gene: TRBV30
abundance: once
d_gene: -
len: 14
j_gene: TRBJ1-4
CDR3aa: CAWSYSRAGEKLFF
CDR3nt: TGTGCCTGGAGCTACAGCCGGGCGGGGGAAAAACTGTTTTTT

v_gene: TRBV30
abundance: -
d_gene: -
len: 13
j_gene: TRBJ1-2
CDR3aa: CAGRNRVHGGYTF
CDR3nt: TGTGCCGGCCGAAACAGGGTACATGGAGGCTACACCTTC

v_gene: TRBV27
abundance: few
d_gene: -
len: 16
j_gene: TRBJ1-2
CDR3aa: CASSPVRGGLNYGYTF
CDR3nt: TGTGCCAGCAGCCCCGTTCGTGGGGGACTTAACTATGGCTACACCTTC

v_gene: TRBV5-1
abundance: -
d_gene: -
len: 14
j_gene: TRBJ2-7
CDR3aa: CASSLGTNSYEQYF
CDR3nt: TGCGCCAGCAGCTTAGGGACAAACTCCTACGAGCAGTACTTC

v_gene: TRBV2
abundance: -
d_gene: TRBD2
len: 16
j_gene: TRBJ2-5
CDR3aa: CASSDWYSSGQETQYF
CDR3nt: TGTGCCAGCAGTGATTGGTATTCTAGCGGGCAAGAGACCCAGTACTTC

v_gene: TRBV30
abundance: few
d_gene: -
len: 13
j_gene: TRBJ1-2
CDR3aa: CAWSVTGDGGYTF
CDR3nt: TGTGCCTGGAGCGTGACGGGTGATGGTGGCTACACCTTC

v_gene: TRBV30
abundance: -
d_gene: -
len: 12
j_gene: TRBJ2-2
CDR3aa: CAWSGATGELFF
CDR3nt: TGTGCCTGGAGTGGTGCTACCGGGGAGCTGTTTTTT

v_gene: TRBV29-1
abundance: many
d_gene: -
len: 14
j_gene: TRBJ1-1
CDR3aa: CSVGTAITNTEAFF
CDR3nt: TGCAGCGTTGGGACGGCTATTACGAACACTGAAGCTTTCTTT